A selection of T cell receptor beta chains follows, all from one sample in a study of T cells after yellow fever vaccination. TCRdb re-called the 5' RACE reads through MiXCR, storing one row per CDR3 protein. In the table there are about 580,000 distinct CDR3 sequences, roughly a sixth of which are singletons. The sequences come from PBMCs, collected about 5 days after the first yellow fever vaccination. These receptors were obtained from a young man who received the YFV17D yellow fever vaccine. Both conserved end residues are part of each CDR3. A D gene is named only where the DNA matches it firmly. Expanded clones are given a class, and other clones once, few, many or no size at all.

TRBJ2-3 TRBV7-2 TRBD2 - CASSLVGGETDTQYF TGTGCCAGCAGCTTAGTGGGGGGGGAAACAGATACGCAGTATTTT
TRBJ2-2 TRBV20-1 - few CSANRDTSTGELFF TGCAGTGCTAATCGGGACACCTCCACCGGGGAGCTGTTTTTT
TRBJ2-5 TRBV6-6 - - CASSYSKGETQYF TGTGCCAGCAGTTACTCGAAGGGGGAGACCCAGTACTTC
TRBJ2-5 TRBV10-3 - many CAISESIETQYF TGTGCCATCAGTGAGTCGATTGAGACCCAGTACTTC
TRBJ2-7 TRBV12-3/TRBV12-4 - few CASSFKANTYEQYF TGTGCCAGCAGTTTTAAGGCGAATACCTACGAGCAGTACTTC
TRBJ2-1 TRBV19 - few CATGRGPYNEQFF TGTGCCACCGGGAGAGGCCCATACAATGAGCAGTTCTTC
TRBJ1-2 TRBV7-9 - few CASSRGETAYGYTF TGTGCCAGCAGCCGAGGCGAGACAGCATATGGCTACACCTTC
TRBJ2-1 TRBV5-4 TRBD2 - CASSSPTSGGLNEQFF TGTGCCAGCAGCTCCCCGACTAGCGGGGGGCTGAATGAGCAGTTCTTC
TRBJ2-2 TRBV5-1 - many CASSPGGTGHTGELFF TGCGCCAGCAGTCCTGGGGGGACGGGCCACACCGGGGAGCTGTTTTTT
TRBJ1-2 TRBV6-5 TRBD1 few CASSYFNRGKANYGYTF TGTGCCAGCAGTTACTTTAACAGGGGGAAAGCTAACTATGGCTACACCTTC
TRBJ1-5 TRBV10-3 - - CAIASRDGQQPQHF TGTGCCATCGCCTCTCGGGATGGACAGCAGCCCCAGCATTTT
TRBJ2-5 TRBV6-2/TRBV6-3 - - CASSWNQETQYF TGTGCCAGCAGTTGGAATCAAGAGACCCAGTACTTC
TRBJ2-3 TRBV5-4 TRBD2 few CASSVQTSGGLDTQYF TGTGCCAGCAGCGTACAGACTAGCGGGGGGTTAGATACGCAGTATTTT
TRBJ1-4 TRBV5-1 - - CASSLGQTGEKLFF TGCGCCAGCAGCTTGGGCCAAACGGGAGAAAAACTGTTTTTT
TRBJ1-2 TRBV20-1 - - CSANQGFGYTF TGCAGTGCCAACCAGGGTTTTGGCTACACCTTC
TRBJ2-5 TRBV7-7 - - CASSVEAGLQETQYF TGTGCCAGCAGCGTAGAGGCAGGGTTACAAGAGACCCAGTACTTC
TRBJ2-1 TRBV20-1 - - CSAKSGSSYNEQFF TGCAGTGCAAAGAGCGGAAGCTCCTACAATGAGCAGTTCTTC
TRBJ2-2 TRBV20-1 - - CSVARAPFTGELFF TGCAGTGTCGCCCGCGCCCCTTTCACCGGGGAGCTGTTTTTT
TRBJ2-3 TRBV12-3/TRBV12-4 TRBD2 - CASSGLAGRTDTQYF TGTGCCAGCAGTGGACTAGCGGGGAGGACAGATACGCAGTATTTT
TRBJ1-5 TRBV20-1 - - CSASQQGGNQPQHF TGCAGTGCTAGTCAACAGGGAGGCAATCAGCCCCAGCATTTT
TRBJ2-3 TRBV6-5 TRBD2 few CASSFRTSADTDTQYF TGTGCCAGCAGTTTCCGGACTAGCGCCGACACAGATACGCAGTATTTT
TRBJ1-6 TRBV7-2 TRBD1 - CASRLTGVNSPLHF TGTGCCAGCAGGCTAACAGGGGTTAATTCACCCCTCCACTTT
TRBJ2-7 TRBV20-1 - few CSAWDFGSPWAQYF TGCAGTGCTTGGGACTTTGGGTCCCCTTGGGCGCAGTACTTC
TRBJ1-2 TRBV4-3 TRBD1 - CASSQEANRGRIGGYTF TGCGCCAGCAGCCAAGAGGCTAACAGGGGGCGCATTGGTGGCTACACCTTC
TRBJ1-4 TRBV29-1 TRBD1 few CSVSRQGPSQKLFF TGCAGCGTATCCCGACAGGGGCCGAGTCAAAAACTGTTTTTT
TRBJ1-1 TRBV6-5 TRBD1 - CASSFRDSTQNTEAFF TGTGCCAGCAGTTTCCGGGACAGCACCCAGAACACTGAAGCTTTCTTT
TRBJ2-3 TRBV7-9 - - CASSPVGSASTDTQYF TGTGCCAGCAGCCCAGTGGGATCGGCTAGCACAGATACGCAGTATTTT
TRBJ2-1 TRBV7-2 - many CASSFVTEVEGVFF TGTGCCAGCAGCTTTGTAACTGAGGTTGAGGGTGTTTTCTTC
TRBJ2-4 TRBV2 TRBD2 - CASLSGAGDKYF TGTGCCAGCCTCTCCGGGGCGGGGGATAAGTACTTC
TRBJ2-5 TRBV6-1 TRBD1 few CASRDRGQETQYF TGTGCCAGCAGGGACAGGGGACAAGAGACCCAGTACTTC
TRBJ1-5 TRBV20-1 - few CSARARGNQPQHF TGCAGTGCTAGAGCCCGGGGCAATCAGCCCCAGCATTTT
TRBJ2-5 TRBV9 - - CASSVGMGDQETQYF TGTGCCAGCAGCGTAGGAATGGGGGACCAAGAGACCCAGTACTTC
TRBJ1-1 TRBV29-1 - - CSVTGKNTEAFF TGCAGCGTTACAGGGAAGAACACTGAAGCTTTCTTT
TRBJ2-5 TRBV18 - - CASSITTGRETQYF TGTGCCAGCTCTATCACCACAGGGCGAGAGACCCAGTACTTC
TRBJ2-3 TRBV11-2 TRBD2 few CASSLDSGRLAGRGDTQYF TGTGCCAGCAGCTTAGACTCCGGGAGGCTAGCGGGGAGGGGAGATACGCAGTATTTT
TRBJ2-5 TRBV19 - - CASSILGEETQYF TGTGCCAGTAGTATCCTGGGGGAAGAGACCCAGTACTTC
TRBJ2-7 TRBV18 - few CASSPSAYEQYF TGTGCCAGCTCACCGTCTGCTTACGAGCAGTACTTC
TRBJ1-4 TRBV27 - - CASSPTTPTVATNEKLFF TGTGCCAGCAGTCCCACCACCCCGACAGTTGCAACTAATGAAAAACTGTTTTTT
TRBJ1-4 TRBV12-3/TRBV12-4 - few CASSLEGRKLFF TGTGCCAGCAGTTTGGAGGGGAGGAAACTGTTTTTT
TRBJ1-1 TRBV4-1 - few CASSQGGQRRSNTEAFF TGCGCCAGCAGCCAGGGGGGCCAGAGGAGGTCGAACACTGAAGCTTTCTTT
TRBJ1-2 TRBV29-1 - - CSAAGDGYGYTF TGCAGCGCCGCGGGGGATGGCTATGGCTACACCTTC
TRBJ2-1 TRBV28 - - CASHRAGAMENEQFF TGTGCCAGCCACCGGGCTGGGGCAATGGAGAATGAGCAGTTCTTC
TRBJ2-3 TRBV20-1 TRBD2 - CSAGGAQYF TGCAGTGCGGGGGGGGCGCAGTATTTT
TRBJ2-3 TRBV6-1 - once CASSEVRRTGTDTQYF TGTGCCAGCAGTGAAGTTAGGAGGACAGGCACAGATACGCAGTATTTT
TRBJ1-1 TRBV5-1 - - CASTLPMAGTEAFF TGCGCCAGCACCCTTCCCATGGCGGGCACTGAAGCTTTCTTT
TRBJ2-3 TRBV7-3 - few CASSLSTGEAAQYF TGTGCCAGCAGCTTAAGTACAGGGGAGGCGGCGCAGTATTTT
TRBJ2-1 TRBV7-9 - - CASSGLPGDNEQFF TGTGCCAGCAGCGGGTTACCGGGGGACAATGAGCAGTTCTTC
TRBJ2-1 TRBV5-6 - - CASSSAWTAGEQFF TGTGCCAGCAGCTCCGCCTGGACGGCCGGTGAGCAGTTCTTC
TRBJ2-2 TRBV7-3 - few CASSPQIGGELFF TGTGCCAGCAGCCCCCAGATCGGCGGGGAGCTGTTTTTT
TRBJ2-2 TRBV11-2 - few CASSLRWGAKPDGELFF TGTGCCAGCAGCTTGAGGTGGGGGGCCAAGCCCGACGGGGAGCTGTTTTTT
TRBJ1-1 TRBV5-1 - many CASSFQMNTEAFF TGCGCCAGCAGCTTCCAGATGAACACTGAAGCTTTCTTT
TRBJ2-5 TRBV5-4 - - CASSHEETQYF TGTGCCAGCAGTCATGAAGAGACCCAGTACTTC